This T cell receptor (beta chain) came from a study of T-cell memory formation after mild COVID-19. On the study more broadly: In these data, TCR clusters were largely donor specific.

The CDR3 runs to 13 residues. Germline V gene data show CDR1 as SEHNR and CDR2 as FQNEAQ (reference sequence). V lost 5 bases and J lost 3, with 11 bases in between. This clonotype was seen more than once but under ten times. Its matching antigen is unknown. Sample barcodes and UMIs were carried by the TCR alpha and TCR beta cDNA libraries that 5'RACE generated with constant-segment primers. TCRdb called the 5' RACE reads again in MiXCR, with one record for every CDR3 protein. The top ten clones hold 12% of a sample with under 200,000 distinct CDR3 sequences, 25% to 40% of them seen once. Study conclusions and caveats: There was no confirmation that second-wave clones peaking on day 37 were SARS-CoV-2 specific. Clones that contracted from day 15 to 85 had balanced CD4/CD8; later expanders were CD4+ biased.

The V gene is TRBV7-9, the J gene TRBJ2-7, with D perhaps matching TRBD1 (5 bases). The sequencing input was PBMCs or a T cell subset sorted from them (not recorded which). This sequence originates from an adult woman who had mild COVID-19 (a few samples of this study predate the infection). Cell type and time point are not known. The CDR3 nucleotides are TGTGCCAGCAGCCAGACAGTAAGCTACGAGCAGTACTTC. This sequence encodes CASSQTVSYEQYF.